The clone carrying this TCR beta chain was observed a single time. The antigen is unknown. The data were produced by immunoSEQ multiplex PCR, yet TCRdb's version contains in-frame clones alone and is incomplete. The sample lists about 84,000 clones, roughly nine tenths occurring once. All patients relapsed after autologous stem cell transplantation, and brentuximab vedotin exposure varied. The sample is drawn from a study of PD-1 blockade in classical Hodgkin lymphoma. Whole-study context: Patients had nivolumab dosed at 3 mg/kg, delivered intravenously every 2 weeks. The study, taken as a whole, reports: By C4D1 there was a significant rise in CD4+ TCR diversity but not in CD8+ TCR diversity. Complete responders' baseline diversity resembled that of newly diagnosed patients.

Unmatched junction bases numbered 11, after V lost 1 base and J lost 6 bases. This CDR3 region has 17 residues. Germline CDR1 reads LGHNA; CDR2 reads YSLEER. The rearrangement joins TRBV4-3 to TRBJ2-1; TRBD2 agrees at 8 bases. Sequencing was performed on peripheral blood mononuclear cells (PBMCs), taken at baseline. The TCR originated in a human donor with classical Hodgkin lymphoma. The CDR3 region is CASSQALAGGMGNEQFF. CDR3 coding DNA: TGCGCCAGCAGCCAAGCTCTAGCGGGTGGCATGGGCAATGAGCAGTTCTTC.